This T cell receptor (beta chain) originates from a study of CD8+ T cells in alopecia areata. Study-wide background: Patients in the treated group were given tofacitinib by mouth, 5 to 10 mg twice a day.

It was cDNA, reverse transcribed from extracted RNA, that served as the sequencing template. Generated by immunoSEQ multiplex PCR, the TCRdb table keeps only in-frame clones and is missing some. The table has about 180,000 clones, about 67% seen once. About this clone itself: Its antigen is unidentified.

Whole-study results and caveats: Scalp lesions, especially in alopecia totalis/universalis, had higher clonality than normal scalp. In scalp samples, resident alphabeta T cells of normal skin are also sequenced.

As part of sample collection, lesional scalp punch biopsies and peripheral blood were taken from alopecia areata patients. There are 14 residues in the CDR3. V was cut by 2 bases and J by 2 bases, with 11 bases left in between. Germline V gives CDR1 GTSNPN, CDR2 SVGIG (reference sequence). This specimen was CD8+ T cells sorted from blood, taken at week 0. The receptor was derived from a human donor with alopecia areata. J is TRBJ2-3 and V is TRBV30, with TRBD2 as a possible D gene (6 bases). Written as DNA, the CDR3 is TGTGCCTGGAGTCGGGACTTTTCCACAGATACGCAGTATTTT. Protein product: CAWSRDFSTDTQYF.